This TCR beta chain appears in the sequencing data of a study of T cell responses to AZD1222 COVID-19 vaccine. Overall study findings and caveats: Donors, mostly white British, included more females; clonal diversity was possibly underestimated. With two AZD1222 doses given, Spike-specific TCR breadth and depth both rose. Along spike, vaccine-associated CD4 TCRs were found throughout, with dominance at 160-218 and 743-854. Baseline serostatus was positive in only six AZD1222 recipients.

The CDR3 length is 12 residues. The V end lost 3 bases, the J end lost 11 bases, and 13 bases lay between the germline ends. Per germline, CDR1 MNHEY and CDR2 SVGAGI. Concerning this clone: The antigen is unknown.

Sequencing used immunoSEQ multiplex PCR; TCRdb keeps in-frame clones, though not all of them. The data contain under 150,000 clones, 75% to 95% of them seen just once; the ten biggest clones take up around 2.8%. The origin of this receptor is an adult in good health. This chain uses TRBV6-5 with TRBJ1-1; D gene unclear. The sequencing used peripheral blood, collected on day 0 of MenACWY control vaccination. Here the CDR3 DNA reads TGTGCCAGCAGTTATCCCGGCATGGCGGCTTTCTTT. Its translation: CASSYPGMAAFF.